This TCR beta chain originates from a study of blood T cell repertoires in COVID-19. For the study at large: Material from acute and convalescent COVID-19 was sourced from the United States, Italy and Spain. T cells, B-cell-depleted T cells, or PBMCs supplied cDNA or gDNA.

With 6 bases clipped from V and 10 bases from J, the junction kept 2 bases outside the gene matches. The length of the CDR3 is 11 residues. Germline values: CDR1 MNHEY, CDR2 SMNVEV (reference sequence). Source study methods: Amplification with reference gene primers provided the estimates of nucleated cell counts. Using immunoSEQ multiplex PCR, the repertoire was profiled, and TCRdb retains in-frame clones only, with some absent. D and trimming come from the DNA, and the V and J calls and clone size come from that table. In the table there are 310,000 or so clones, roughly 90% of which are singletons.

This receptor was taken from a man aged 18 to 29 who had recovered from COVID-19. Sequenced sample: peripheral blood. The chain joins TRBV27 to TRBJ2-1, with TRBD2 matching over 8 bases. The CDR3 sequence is CASRTSAEQFF. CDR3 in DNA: TGTGCCAGCAGGACTAGCGCGGAGCAGTTCTTC.